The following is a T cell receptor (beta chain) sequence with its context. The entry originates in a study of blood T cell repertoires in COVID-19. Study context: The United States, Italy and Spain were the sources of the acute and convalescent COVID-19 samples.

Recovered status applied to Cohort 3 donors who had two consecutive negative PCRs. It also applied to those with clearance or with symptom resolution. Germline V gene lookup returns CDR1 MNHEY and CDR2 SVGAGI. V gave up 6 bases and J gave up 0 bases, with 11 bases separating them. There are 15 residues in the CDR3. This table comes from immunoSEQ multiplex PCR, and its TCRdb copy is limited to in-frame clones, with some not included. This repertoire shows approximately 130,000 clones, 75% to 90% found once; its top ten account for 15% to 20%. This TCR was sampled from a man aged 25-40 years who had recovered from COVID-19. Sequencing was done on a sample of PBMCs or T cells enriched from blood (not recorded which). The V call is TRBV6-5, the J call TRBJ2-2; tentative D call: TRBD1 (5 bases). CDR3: CASSLDRSNTGELFF. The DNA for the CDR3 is TGTGCCAGCAGCTTAGACAGATCGAACACCGGGGAGCTGTTTTTT.